This T cell receptor beta chain was captured in a study of Graves' ophthalmopathy and Graves' hyperthyroidism. The authors amplified TCR beta CDR3 regions, and they did so from RNA transcripts for repertoire sequencing. First-round RT-PCR employed HTBI primers, with a second-round multiplex PCR after it. TCRdb recomputed calls from the multiplex PCR reads with MiXCR, one row per CDR3 protein. Among hundreds of thousands of distinct CDR3 sequences listed, more than 40% were seen once. Many counts were recorded for this clonotype. Germline V gene lookup returns CDR1 LNHDA and CDR2 SQIVND (reference sequence). Trimming took 3 bases from V and 6 from J; bases not matched to a gene: 6. CDR3 size: 14 residues.

V and J are TRBV19 and TRBJ2-7; TRBD1 matches at 9 bases. Sequencing input: peripheral blood. The TCR sequence derives from an adult man with Graves' ophthalmopathy. DNA for the CDR3: TGTGCCAGTAGTATCGGGACAGGGAACGGCGAGCAGTACTTC. Residues: CASSIGTGNGEQYF.